These 30 T cell receptor beta chains were all obtained from the same sample, sequenced in a study of neurological immune-mediated disorders. One entry per CDR3 protein, called by TCRdb with MiXCR from the 5' RACE reads. Of about 66,000 distinct CDR3 sequences in the sample, around 3% were seen once. The sample taken for sequencing was PBMCs. Receptor source: a man aged 35 to 55 with multiple sclerosis.

This clonotype appeared many times. The CDR3 loop is CASSAGLLGTEAFF. The CDR3 DNA follows: TGTGCCAGCAGCGCCGGATTATTGGGGACTGAAGCTTTCTTT. The chain joins TRBV7-3 to TRBJ1-1; D remains ambiguous. The CDR3 runs to 14 residues. The V and J ends lost 5 bases and 5 bases respectively, with 15 bases between them. Germline V gives CDR1 SGHTA, CDR2 FQGTGA.

This clonotype was found many times. The chain carries TRBV15 and TRBJ2-7; D possibly uses TRBD1 or TRBD2 (5 bases each). Germline loops: CDR1 LNHNV, CDR2 YYDKDF (reference sequence). CDR3 length equals 14 residues. Trimming took 0 bases from V and 4 from J, leaving 10 bases between them. CDR3 DNA sequence: TGTGCCACCAGCAGAGATGGAGAGGGGTACGAGCAGTACTTC. Residues: CATSRDGEGYEQYF.

This clonotype occurred many times. The V gene is TRBV15, the J gene TRBJ2-1; 9 bases fit TRBD2. Trimming cost V 1 base and J 15 bases; bases outside gene matches: 13. CDR3 length equals 15 residues. Germline V gene lookup returns CDR1 LNHNV and CDR2 YYDKDF (reference sequence). CDR3 nucleotides: TGTGCCACCAGCAGAGGGGGAAGCGGGGGGAGTAGTCGGTTCTTC. This encodes CATSRGGSGGSSRFF.

Ten or more counts support this clonotype. The genes are TRBV5-1 and TRBJ2-2; D is uncertain. The V gene's germline CDR1 is SGHRS and CDR2 YFSETQ. CDR3 length: 11 residues. V was pared by 4 bases and J by 11 bases, with 9 bases between. The CDR3 reads CASSLNIELFF. The CDR3 region has the DNA TGCGCCAGCAGCCTTAACATCGAGCTGTTTTTT.

In this sample, this clonotype turned up many times. The V gene is TRBV19, the J gene TRBJ1-6, with 7 bases lining up with TRBD1. Per the germline V gene, CDR1 is LNHDA and CDR2 is SQIVND (reference sequence). The J segment lost 8 bases and the V segment lost 9 bases, leaving 10 bases of the junction unmatched. The CDR3 is 14 residues long. In nucleotides, the CDR3 is TGTGCCAGCTCCAAACAGGGGAGAGATTCACCCCTCCACTTT. It codes for CASSKQGRDSPLHF.

This clonotype was recorded at least ten times. The chain couples TRBV3-1 to TRBJ1-5, with TRBD1 matching 11 bases. Trimming removed 5 bases from V and 7 bases from J; junction bases left unmatched: 4. Germline V gives CDR1 LGHDT, CDR2 YNNKEL (reference sequence). The CDR3 consists of 14 residues. The CDR3 nucleotides are TGTGCCAGCAGCTGGGGACAGGGGGAACAGCCCCAGCATTTT. Amino acid sequence: CASSWGQGEQPQHF.

At least ten counts were recorded for this clonotype. The chain links TRBV10-3 to TRBJ2-2; 7 nucleotides align to TRBD1. Germline V lookup: CDR1 ENHRY, CDR2 SYGVKD. The CDR3 sequence is 15 residues long. V shed 6 bases, J shed 1 base, and the junction held 5 bases outside the gene matches. The CDR3 DNA reads TGTGCCATCAGCGGGGACAGCCTGAACACCGGGGAGCTGTTTTTT. This encodes CAISGDSLNTGELFF.

Ten or more counts support this clonotype. The chain is built from TRBV7-8 and TRBJ1-4; D ambiguous. Germline CDR1 is SGHVS and CDR2 is FQNEAQ. The CDR3 consists of 14 residues. The V and J ends lost 5 bases and 5 bases respectively, with 12 bases between them. This CDR3 is CASSPGILNEKLFF. CDR3 nucleotides: TGTGCCAGCAGCCCCGGTATACTAAATGAAAAACTGTTTTTT. Full variable domain (missing parts from reference TRBV7-8 and TRBJ1-4): GAGVSQSPRYKVAKRGQDVALRCDPISGHVSLFWYQQALGQGPEFLTYFQNEAQLDKSGLPSDRFFAERPEGSVSTLKIQRTQQEDSAVYLCASSPGILNEKLFFGSGTQLSVL.

The chain employs TRBV5-1 and TRBJ1-1, with TRBD1 matching over 7 bases. From germline, CDR1 is SGHRS and CDR2 YFSETQ. This CDR3 contains 14 residues. The V gene end was trimmed by 4 bases and the J gene end by 11 bases; junction bases not matched to a gene: 14. CDR3 nucleotide sequence: TGCGCCAGCAGCGCGGGGACAGAACTAATCGAGGCTTTCTTT. It encodes CASSAGTELIEAFF.

In this sample, this clonotype turned up many times. The chain carries TRBV5-1 and TRBJ2-1, with TRBD2 identical over 12 bases. Germline trimming cut 4 bases from V and 0 bases from J; bases unmatched to any gene: 5. CDR1 SGHRS and CDR2 YFSETQ come from the germline V gene. The CDR3 spans 17 residues. This CDR3 is CASSPTSGGSSYNEQFF. CDR3 nucleotide sequence: TGCGCCAGCAGCCCCACTAGCGGGGGGAGCTCCTACAATGAGCAGTTCTTC.

This clonotype appeared many times. J is TRBJ2-5 and V is TRBV6-6; unclear D gene. Germline loops: CDR1 MNHNY, CDR2 SVGAGI (reference sequence). The CDR3 spans 13 residues. V was pared by 0 bases and J by 5 bases, with 7 bases between. The CDR3: CASSYSVSETQYF. DNA for the CDR3: TGTGCCAGCAGTTACTCGGTCTCGGAGACCCAGTACTTC.

This clonotype was seen repeatedly, ten times or more. V gene TRBV9 combines with J gene TRBJ2-1; 7 bases match TRBD1. V trimming: 4 bases; J trimming: 5 bases; junction bases outside the gene matches: 3. Germline V gene sequence: CDR1 SGDLS, CDR2 YYNGEE. The CDR3 runs 13 residues. This CDR3 is CASSITGDNEQFF. In DNA form, the CDR3 reads TGTGCCAGCAGCATAACAGGGGACAATGAGCAGTTCTTC.

In its sample, this clonotype was seen many times. The chain uses TRBV6-5 and TRBJ1-5; 8 nucleotides match TRBD1. The CDR3 sequence is 15 residues long. Germline V gene data show CDR1 as MNHEY and CDR2 as SVGAGI. V gave up 2 bases and J gave up 6 bases; unmatched junction bases: 6. CDR3: CASSYDRGLGQPQHF. The CDR3 bases are TGTGCCAGCAGTTACGACAGGGGATTGGGTCAGCCCCAGCATTTT.

This clonotype was recorded many times. J is TRBJ2-7 and V is TRBV7-2; perhaps TRBD2 as D (5 bases). Per germline, CDR1 SGHTA and CDR2 FQGNSA. Trimming shortened V by 4 bases and J by 6 bases, and 13 bases separated the two germline ends. This CDR3 spans 13 amino acids. The CDR3 DNA reads TGTGCCAGCAGCTCGCATCTAGCAGGCGAGCAGTACTTC. It yields the protein CASSSHLAGEQYF.

This clonotype was counted ten times or more. The V gene is TRBV10-3, the J gene TRBJ1-3; tentative D call: TRBD1 (6 bases). CDR1 and CDR2 (germline): ENHRY, SYGVKD. The CDR3 is made up of 13 amino acids. V gave up 10 bases and J gave up 2 bases, with 12 bases separating them. The CDR3 sequence: CATQGSTGNTIYF. CDR3 DNA sequence: TGTGCCACCCAGGGGAGTACTGGAAACACCATATATTTT.

This clonotype was observed at least ten times. The chain recombines TRBV11-2 with TRBJ2-5; D is uncertain. V was trimmed by 0 bases and J by 7 bases, leaving 21 bases between them. This CDR3 contains 17 residues. The germline CDR1 and CDR2 sequences are SGHAT and FQNNGV. The CDR3 DNA reads as TGTGCCAGCAGCTTAGAATTAGCCAACTCCCGGGTTCGGACCCAGTACTTC. Its protein product is CASSLELANSRVRTQYF.

The sample holds a few counts of this clonotype. A much larger clone lies a single base off, so this may be a read error. V usage is TRBV7-2 and J usage is TRBJ2-2; unclear D gene. The germline V gene has CDR1 SGHTA and CDR2 FQGNSA. Trimming shortened V by 3 bases and J by 3 bases, and 11 bases separated the two germline ends. This CDR3 is 15 amino acids long. CDR3 DNA: TGTGCCAGCAGCTTTGGCCGGACCGACACCGGGGAGCTGTTTTTT. Translated, it gives CASSFGRTDTGELFF.

This clonotype was counted at least ten times. J is TRBJ2-2 and V is TRBV7-9; no definite D call. From germline, CDR1 is SEHNR and CDR2 FQNEAQ (reference sequence). CDR3 length: 14 amino acids. The ends were cut back, 2 bases at V and 4 bases at J, with 8 bases in the middle. CDR3 bases: TGTGCCAGCAGCTTATATACGAGCACCGGGGAGCTGTTTTTT. Translating it yields CASSLYTSTGELFF. The full variable domain, with the rest looked up from reference TRBV7-9 and TRBJ2-2, is DTGVSQNPRHKITKRGQNVTFRCDPISEHNRLYWYRQTLGQGPEFLTYFQNEAQLEKSRLLSDRFSAERPKGSFSTLEIQRTEQGDSAMYLCASSLYTSTGELFFGEGSRLTVL.

This clonotype showed up just a few times. The junction departs from germline at one end; a sequencing error may be responsible. This sequence joins TRBV9 and TRBJ1-6; D is unresolved. The CDR3 covers 12 residues. CDR1 is SGDLS and CDR2 is YYNGEE in the germline V gene. The CDR3: CASRGEDSTLNF. CDR3 bases: TGTGCCAGCAGAGGAGAGGATTCAACCCTCAACTTT.

In its sample, this clonotype was seen many times. The chain uses TRBV29-1 and TRBJ1-1; D is possibly TRBD1 (6 bases). Germline-derived CDR1 and CDR2 are SQVTM and ANQGSEA. V was pared by 7 bases and J by 1 base, with 10 bases between. The CDR3 extends over 12 amino acids. CDR3 loop: CSGCRGNTEAFF. The CDR3 DNA sequence: TGCAGCGGATGCAGGGGGAACACTGAAGCTTTCTTT.

This clonotype appeared many times. The chain couples TRBV7-6 to TRBJ2-2, with TRBD1 matching 9 bases. The CDR3 is made up of 19 amino acids. Looked up from germline, CDR1 is SGHVS and CDR2 is FNYEAQ. After removal of 1 base from V and 1 base from J, the junction contained 10 bases not matched to a gene. The CDR3 protein is CASSLVLGMDRGNTGELFF. In DNA, the CDR3 is TGTGCCAGCAGCTTAGTTTTGGGGATGGACAGGGGGAACACCGGGGAGCTGTTTTTT.

The table lists this clonotype with many counts. The rearrangement joins TRBV20-1 to TRBJ2-4; 11 bases map to TRBD2. CDR3 length: 19 residues. Germline CDR1 is DFQATT and CDR2 is SNEGSKA (reference sequence). V shed 0 bases, J shed 2 bases, and the junction held 12 bases outside the gene matches. This CDR3 is CSARDLSSGGPLTKNIQYF. The CDR3 bases are TGCAGTGCTAGAGATTTGTCTAGCGGGGGGCCTCTTACCAAAAACATTCAGTACTTC.

This clonotype was observed once. A much bigger clone sits one base away, suggesting this may be a read error. The final CDR3 position lacks the conserved phenylalanine or tryptophan, pointing to a likely read error. The gene calls are TRBV18 and TRBJ2-7; 15 bases fit TRBD2. The J segment lost 2 bases and the V segment lost 6 bases, leaving 5 bases of the junction unmatched. Germline values: CDR1 KGHSH, CDR2 LQKENI. The CDR3 is 16 amino acids. CDR3: CASSPRTSGRAYEQYI. The CDR3 nucleotides are TGTGCCAGCTCTCCTCGGACTAGCGGGAGGGCCTACGAGCAGTACATC.

This clonotype has a count of ten or more. The genes are TRBV7-8 and TRBJ2-3; D may be TRBD1 (7 bases). V was clipped by 8 bases and J by 3 bases, with 15 bases between them. Germline CDR1 SGHVS, CDR2 FQNEAQ. The CDR3 loop spans 14 amino acids. CDR3: CASGRQGGTDTQYF. Here the CDR3 DNA reads TGTGCCAGCGGACGCCAGGGGGGTACAGATACGCAGTATTTT. Together with reference TRBV7-8 and TRBJ2-3, the CDR3 gives the full variable domain: GAGVSQSPRYKVAKRGQDVALRCDPISGHVSLFWYQQALGQGPEFLTYFQNEAQLDKSGLPSDRFFAERPEGSVSTLKIQRTQQEDSAVYLCASGRQGGTDTQYFGPGTRLTVL.

This clonotype was seen many times. This sequence joins TRBV10-1 and TRBJ2-3; perhaps TRBD2 as D (6 bases). The germline CDR1 and CDR2 sequences are WNHNN and SYGVQD (reference sequence). V lost 4 bases to trimming and J lost 0 bases, with 17 bases between them. The length of the CDR3 is 17 residues. The CDR3 loop is CASSAPGLAISTDTQYF. DNA of the CDR3: TGCGCCAGCAGTGCACCGGGACTCGCAATTAGCACAGATACGCAGTATTTT.

This clonotype has at least ten counts. The chain recombines TRBV29-1 with TRBJ2-7; possibly TRBD1 for D (5 bases). Trimming stripped 4 bases from V and 4 bases from J, with 11 bases between. The germline CDR1 and CDR2 sequences are SQVTM and ANQGSEA. The CDR3 totals 12 residues. CDR3 coding DNA: TGCAGCGTTGGGCTAGGGGCATACGAGCAGTACTTC. Protein sequence: CSVGLGAYEQYF.

In its sample, this clonotype was seen many times. This chain joins TRBV10-3 and TRBJ2-2; D remains unclear. Trimming pared 5 bases from V and 6 bases from J, leaving 16 bases between. The germline V gene encodes CDR1 ENHRY and CDR2 SYGVKD. The CDR3 consists of 15 residues. CDR3: CAISQHGPWAGELFF. The CDR3 region has the DNA TGTGCCATCAGTCAGCACGGGCCGTGGGCCGGGGAGCTGTTTTTT.

In this sample, this clonotype turned up many times. This CDR3 reads CASDVDGNTEAFF. CDR3 DNA sequence: TGCGCCAGCGACGTGGACGGGAACACTGAAGCTTTCTTT. J is TRBJ1-1 and V is TRBV5-1, with no clear D. CDR3 length: 13 residues. Germline V gene lookup returns CDR1 SGHRS and CDR2 YFSETQ. Trimming shortened V by 7 bases and J by 1 base, and 11 bases separated the two germline ends. Full variable domain (rest looked up from reference TRBV5-1 and TRBJ1-1): KAGVTQTPRYLIKTRGQQVTLSCSPISGHRSVSWYQQTPGQGLQFLFEYFSETQRNKGNFPGRFSGRQFSNSRSEMNVSTLELGDSALYLCASDVDGNTEAFFGQGTRLTVV.

This clonotype was seen repeatedly, ten times or more. The chain couples TRBV11-2 to TRBJ1-1; D is possibly TRBD1 (5 bases). V lost 1 base and J 4 bases, leaving 19 bases between the germline ends. Per the germline V gene, CDR1 is SGHAT and CDR2 is FQNNGV. The CDR3 is 17 residues long. The CDR3 reads CASSLGVGRVGGTEAFF. The CDR3 nucleotides read TGTGCCAGCAGCTTAGGTGTGGGCAGGGTGGGAGGCACTGAAGCTTTCTTT.

This clonotype was detected ten times or more. V usage is TRBV5-6 and J usage is TRBJ2-1; TRBD1 agrees at 8 bases. CDR1 is SGHDT, CDR2 YYEEEE, per germline. J gave up 2 bases and V 3 bases, and 7 bases lay outside the gene matches. CDR3 length: 16 amino acids. CDR3 DNA: TGTGCCAGCAGCTGGGGGCAGGGGGCGGCCTACAATGAGCAGTTCTTC. Protein product: CASSWGQGAAYNEQFF.